The sequence of this T cell receptor (beta chain) was determined in a study of blood T cell repertoires in COVID-19. Study as a whole: Acute and convalescent COVID-19 specimens originated in the United States, Italy and Spain.

This clone was picked up a small number of times. Some clones are missing from TCRdb's copy, which holds only in-frame ones; the method was immunoSEQ multiplex PCR. The table shows some 250,000 clones, with 81% occurring only once. This CDR3 region has 16 residues. CDR1 and CDR2 (germline): MNHEY, SMNVEV (reference sequence). After removal of 5 bases from V and 5 bases from J, the junction contained 11 bases not matched to a gene. Sequencing was done on a sample of peripheral blood. The source is a woman aged 80 or over with acute or convalescent COVID-19. The chain combines TRBV27 with TRBJ1-3, with 8 bases lining up with TRBD1. The CDR3 DNA is TGTGCCAGCAGTCCTAGACAGGGGACGAAAAGAAACACCATATATTTT. Residues: CASSPRQGTKRNTIYF.